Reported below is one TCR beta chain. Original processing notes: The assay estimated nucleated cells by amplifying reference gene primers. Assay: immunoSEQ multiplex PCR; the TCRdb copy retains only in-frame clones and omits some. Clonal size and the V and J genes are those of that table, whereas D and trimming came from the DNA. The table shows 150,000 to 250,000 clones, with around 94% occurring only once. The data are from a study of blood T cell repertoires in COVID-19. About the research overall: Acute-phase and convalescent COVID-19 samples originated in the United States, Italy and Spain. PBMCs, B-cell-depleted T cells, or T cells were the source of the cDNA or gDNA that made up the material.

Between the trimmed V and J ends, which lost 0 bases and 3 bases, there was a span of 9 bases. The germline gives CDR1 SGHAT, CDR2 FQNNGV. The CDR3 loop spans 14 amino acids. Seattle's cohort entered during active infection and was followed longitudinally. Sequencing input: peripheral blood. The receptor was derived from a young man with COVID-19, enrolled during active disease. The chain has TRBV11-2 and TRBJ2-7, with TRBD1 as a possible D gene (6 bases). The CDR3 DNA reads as TGTGCCAGCAGCTTAGAAAGGGGGAACTACGAGCAGTACTTC. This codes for CASSLERGNYEQYF.